The rows below give T cell receptor beta chains drawn from one sample of a study of response to subunit inactivated influenza vaccine. TCRdb reanalysed the RT-PCR reads using MiXCR and keeps one entry per CDR3 protein. The sample consists of roughly 500,000 distinct CDR3 sequences, approximately 17% of them appearing once. The sequencing used CD4+ T cells sorted from PBMCs, collected about 24 months after vaccination. The receptors come from a man aged 45 to 75 who received an inactivated influenza vaccine. CDR3s include the opening cysteine and the closing phenylalanine or tryptophan. D genes are given only for firm matches. Where a row states a size, it is once, few, many or the class of an expanded clone; other rows omit it.

D,size,V,J,DNA,CDR3
-,-,TRBV3-1,TRBJ1-1,TGTGCCAGCAGCCAACAGGGCCAGGGCACTGAAGCTTTCTTT,CASSQQGQGTEAFF
TRBD1,-,TRBV11-2,TRBJ2-1,TGTGCCAGCAGCTTAGAACGACAGGGGGAGAATGAGCAGTTCTTC,CASSLERQGENEQFF
-,-,TRBV5-1,TRBJ2-1,TGCGCCAGCAGCTTGCTACAGGGACCTGAGCAGTTCTTC,CASSLLQGPEQFF
TRBD1,few,TRBV6-1,TRBJ2-3,TGTGCCAGCCGCGGCAGCGGACAGGGCACAGATACGCAGTATTTT,CASRGSGQGTDTQYF
-,-,TRBV6-1,TRBJ2-3,TGTGCCAGCAGTGAAGGAGGATCGGGAGATTGGGATACGCAGTATTTT,CASSEGGSGDWDTQYF
TRBD1,few,TRBV6-2/TRBV6-3,TRBJ1-5,TGTGCCAGCAGCCGAGGGGGCCTGACGGACAGGGGGTTTCGGCCCCAGCATTTT,CASSRGGLTDRGFRPQHF
-,-,TRBV27,TRBJ1-1,TGTGCCACCAAAGTCAGCACAAGTCGAATGAACACTGAAGCTTTCTTT,CATKVSTSRMNTEAFF
TRBD1,few,TRBV29-1,TRBJ2-3,TGCAGCGTTGAGGGGGACAGGGCTGGTACGCAGTATTTT,CSVEGDRAGTQYF
TRBD2,-,TRBV11-2,TRBJ2-3,TGTGCCAGCAGCTTAGTTTCTGTGACTAGCTTTAACCTACCCGCAGATACGCAGTATTTT,CASSLVSVTSFNLPADTQYF
TRBD2,-,TRBV7-9,TRBJ2-3,TGTGCCAGCACCGGGACTAGCGACACAGATACGCAGTATTTT,CASTGTSDTDTQYF
TRBD1,-,TRBV6-1,TRBJ1-6,TGTGCCAGCAGGTCCACAGGGGGCCTACGTTCACCCCTCCACTTT,CASRSTGGLRSPLHF
-,many,TRBV9,TRBJ1-6,TGTGCCAGCAGCGTAGAGGGGAATTCACCCCTCCACTTT,CASSVEGNSPLHF
TRBD1,many,TRBV5-1,TRBJ2-5,TGCGCCAGCAGCTTGGTGGGACAGCAAGAGACCCAGTACTTC,CASSLVGQQETQYF
-,-,TRBV5-6,TRBJ2-3,TGTGCCAGCAGCCTGGGCCAGCCAGATACGCAGTATTTT,CASSLGQPDTQYF
-,few,TRBV29-1,TRBJ2-7,TGCAGCGCCTTGGACGGGTCCTACGAGCAGTACTTC,CSALDGSYEQYF
-,many,TRBV5-1,TRBJ2-5,TGCGCCAGCAGCTTCCAAGAGACCCAGTACTTC,CASSFQETQYF
-,-,TRBV9,TRBJ2-7,TGTGCCAGCAGCGTATCGGGTTGGGGGCCGGGCGAGCAGTACTTC,CASSVSGWGPGEQYF